The 5 T cell receptor beta chains in this list originate from one sample, sequenced in a study of blood T cell repertoires in COVID-19. Data came from immunoSEQ multiplex PCR; TCRdb stores just in-frame clones and leaves some out. The sample yields a few hundred thousand clones, approximately 88% seen once. The sequencing sample was made of peripheral blood. The receptors derive from a woman in her thirties with COVID-19, enrolled during active disease.

The chain couples TRBV5-6 to TRBJ1-3, with 8 bases fitting TRBD1. The CDR3 totals 17 residues. The V segment lost 0 bases and the J segment 4 bases; nucleotides outside the gene matches: 9. Germline V gene lookup returns CDR1 SGHDT and CDR2 YYEEEE. This CDR3 reads CASSLEGQGRFGNTIYF. CDR3 nucleotides: TGTGCCAGCAGCTTGGAAGGACAGGGACGTTTCGGAAACACCATATATTTT.

V is TRBV6-2 or TRBV6-3 and J is TRBJ2-7; 9 bases line up with TRBD1. The length of the CDR3 is 14 residues. With 2 bases clipped from V and 6 bases from J, the junction kept 5 bases outside the gene matches. Per the germline V gene, CDR1 is MNHEY and CDR2 is SVGEGT. The CDR3 sequence: CASSYRQGGSEQYF. The CDR3 DNA follows: TGTGCCAGCAGTTACCGACAGGGGGGCAGCGAGCAGTACTTC.

The chain combines TRBV7-8 with TRBJ2-4; 7 nucleotides agree with TRBD2. Germline V gene sequence: CDR1 SGHVS, CDR2 FQNEAQ. This CDR3 has 16 amino acids. V lost 3 bases and J lost 8; bases outside the gene matches: 13. This chain's CDR3 is CASSLRPSGLGDIQYF. The DNA for the CDR3 is TGTGCCAGCAGCTTGAGGCCTAGCGGACTGGGGGACATTCAGTACTTC.

The chain joins TRBV5-1 to TRBJ2-2; TRBD2 agrees at 15 bases. Germline V gene sequence: CDR1 SGHRS, CDR2 YFSETQ. The CDR3 contains 17 residues. Trimming took 4 bases from V and 6 from J; bases not matched to a gene: 7. CDR3 sequence: CASSLGLAGGSSGELFF. For the CDR3, the DNA is TGCGCCAGCAGCCTGGGACTAGCGGGAGGTAGCTCCGGGGAGCTGTTTTTT. Together with reference TRBV5-1 and TRBJ2-2, the CDR3 gives the full variable domain: KAGVTQTPRYLIKTRGQQVTLSCSPISGHRSVSWYQQTPGQGLQFLFEYFSETQRNKGNFPGRFSGRQFSNSRSEMNVSTLELGDSALYLCASSLGLAGGSSGELFFGEGSRLTVL.

This clone showed up just a few times. The V and J genes are TRBV7-8 and TRBJ1-6; unclear D gene. Trimming stripped 7 bases from V and 7 bases from J, with 14 bases between. Germline loops: CDR1 SGHVS, CDR2 FQNEAQ. The CDR3 extends over 14 amino acids. Written as DNA, the CDR3 is TGTGCCAGCACCGCCATCAGGAGGAATTCACCCCTCCACTTT. This codes for CASTAIRRNSPLHF. The variable domain in full, completed from reference TRBV7-8 and TRBJ1-6, reads GAGVSQSPRYKVAKRGQDVALRCDPISGHVSLFWYQQALGQGPEFLTYFQNEAQLDKSGLPSDRFFAERPEGSVSTLKIQRTQQEDSAVYLCASTAIRRNSPLHFGNGTRLTVT.